The next 21 T cell receptor beta chains were all read from a single sample in a study of OX40 agonist ivuxolimab in advanced cancers. The protocol was immunoSEQ multiplex PCR, while the TCRdb copy is restricted to in-frame clones and leaves out a portion. Here the sample spans fewer than 85,000 clones, around nine tenths being singletons. Sequencing was performed on CD4+ or CD8+ T cells sorted from blood, taken in a trial of the OX40 agonist ivuxolimab. These TCRs come from an adult with an advanced solid tumor such as melanoma, head and neck, liver or kidney cancer.

V gene TRBV4-2 combines with J gene TRBJ2-7; TRBD2 matches 14 bases. The CDR3 has 19 residues. Germline V CDR1 and CDR2: LGHNA, YNFKEQ. Losses at the gene ends were 4 bases for V and 6 bases for J; bases not matched to a gene: 17. CDR3 nucleotides: TGTGCCAGCAGCCCGAATATCATTTTAGGACTAGCGGGAGGAGGCGAGCAGTACTTC. Protein sequence: CASSPNIILGLAGGGEQYF.

The rearrangement links TRBV4-2 to TRBJ1-3; D is unresolved. CDR1 is LGHNA, CDR2 YNFKEQ, per germline. This CDR3 spans 18 amino acids. V was cut by 0 bases and J by 1 base, with 16 bases left in between. The CDR3 loop reads CASSQDRVEATSGNTIYF. CDR3 bases: TGTGCCAGCAGCCAAGATCGGGTGGAGGCCACTTCTGGAAACACCATATATTTT.

Of note for this clone: Germline and junction disagree at one end, which may indicate a read error. The chain has TRBV27 and TRBJ2-7; perhaps D is TRBD1 or TRBD2 (6 bases each). The CDR3 consists of 13 residues. The germline V gene encodes CDR1 MNHEY and CDR2 SMNVEV (reference sequence). CDR3 coding DNA: TGTGTCAGCTCTGAGGGGGGAGCCTACGAGCAGTACTTC. This translates into CVSSEGGAYEQYF.

The chain couples TRBV9 to TRBJ2-2; 7 nucleotides align to TRBD1. The CDR3 has 15 amino acids. Losses at the gene ends were 2 bases for V and 4 bases for J; bases not matched to a gene: 5. CDR1 and CDR2 from the germline V gene are SGDLS and YYNGEE. CDR3 sequence reads: CASSVPGQPTGELFF. CDR3 DNA: TGTGCCAGCAGCGTCCCGGGACAGCCCACCGGGGAGCTGTTTTTT.

The V gene is TRBV6-5, the J gene TRBJ1-5; D ambiguous. The germline CDR1 and CDR2 sequences are MNHEY and SVGAGI. V shed 4 bases and J shed 1 base, with 11 bases lying between them. CDR3 length: 15 residues. The CDR3 here is CASSSFRESNQPQHF. The CDR3 DNA reads as TGTGCCAGCAGTTCCTTCCGGGAGAGCAATCAGCCCCAGCATTTT.

The gene calls are TRBV5-1 and TRBJ2-5, with TRBD2 matching over 11 bases. CDR1 is SGHRS and CDR2 is YFSETQ in the germline V gene. This CDR3 region has 16 residues. The V gene end was trimmed by 3 bases and the J gene end by 0 bases; junction bases not matched to a gene: 4. The CDR3 sequence: CASSSQTSGDQETQYF. The CDR3 nucleotides are TGCGCCAGCAGCTCCCAGACTAGCGGGGACCAAGAGACCCAGTACTTC.

This rearrangement joins TRBV7-2 to TRBJ1-6, with D perhaps matching TRBD1 (5 bases). The CDR3 sequence is 15 residues long. Trimming took off 3 bases at V and 7 bases at J, with 13 bases between the two ends. CDR1 is SGHTA, CDR2 FQGNSA, per germline. CDR3 nucleotide sequence: TGTGCCAGCAGCTTTCAGGGAAATGAGAATTCACCCCTCCACTTT. Its protein product is CASSFQGNENSPLHF.

The rearrangement uses TRBV6-5 and TRBJ2-5; D assignment may be TRBD1 or TRBD2 (5 bases each). CDR1 is MNHEY, CDR2 SVGAGI, per germline. With 1 base removed from V and 2 bases from J, the gap between germline ends came to 14 bases. CDR3 size: 16 residues. The CDR3 DNA is TGTGCCAGCAGTTACTTCGGGGCGGTCACTCAAGAGACCCAGTACTTC. Protein: CASSYFGAVTQETQYF.

This sequence joins TRBV18 and TRBJ1-2; D is undetermined. The V and J ends lost 4 bases and 1 base respectively, with 7 bases between them. CDR1 KGHSH and CDR2 LQKENI come from the germline V gene. This CDR3 region has 13 residues. DNA for the CDR3: TGTGCCAGCTCACGCGGTAATAACTATGGCTACACCTTC. It encodes CASSRGNNYGYTF.

Only one count was recorded for this clone. The gene calls are TRBV9 and TRBJ1-3; D ambiguous. Germline V gives CDR1 SGDLS, CDR2 YYNGEE. V was cut by 2 bases and J by 1 base, with 13 bases left in between. The CDR3 totals 16 residues. CDR3 sequence reads: CASSVRNRGSGNTIYF. Here the CDR3 DNA reads TGTGCCAGCAGCGTCCGAAATCGGGGTTCTGGAAACACCATATATTTT.

The J gene is TRBJ2-1, the V gene TRBV2, with D tentatively TRBD1 (6 bases). The germline CDR1 and CDR2 sequences are SNHLY and FYNNEI. V was clipped by 7 bases and J by 6 bases, with 10 bases between them. CDR3 length: 12 amino acids. The CDR3 spells CASIGQLNEQFF. CDR3 bases: TGTGCCAGCATCGGACAGCTCAATGAGCAGTTCTTC.

This clone was recorded once. The rearrangement uses TRBV7-2 and TRBJ2-1; weak D call: TRBD2 (5 bases). The CDR3 contains 14 residues. Germline V CDR1 and CDR2: SGHTA, FQGNSA. Trimming took off 4 bases at V and 1 base at J, with 8 bases between the two ends. CDR3 sequence reads: CASSSPGSYNEQFF. CDR3 sequence (DNA): TGTGCCAGCAGCTCACCGGGGTCCTACAATGAGCAGTTCTTC.

The chain employs TRBV14 and TRBJ2-2; D is unresolved. Germline CDR1 SGHDN, CDR2 FVKESK. Trimming removed 4 bases at V and 1 base at J, with 7 bases between. The CDR3 spans 14 residues. The CDR3 reads CASSPGRNTGELFF. CDR3 nucleotides: TGTGCCAGCAGCCCAGGACGGAACACCGGGGAGCTGTTTTTT. The full variable domain, with the rest looked up from reference TRBV14 and TRBJ2-2, is EAGVTQFPSHSVIEKGQTVTLRCDPISGHDNLYWYRRVMGKEIKFLLHFVKESKQDESGMPNNRFLAERTGGTYSTLKVQPAELEDSGVYFCASSPGRNTGELFFGEGSRLTVL.

The J gene is TRBJ2-2, the V gene TRBV19; D is uncertain. Trimming took 4 bases from V and 6 from J, leaving 15 bases between them. CDR3 length: 15 residues. Germline lookup yields CDR1 LNHDA and CDR2 SQIVND (reference sequence). The CDR3 DNA reads TGTGCCAGTAGTAGTCGGTTAATTAGTGCCGGGGAGCTGTTTTTT. Translated, it gives CASSSRLISAGELFF.

The V and J genes are TRBV7-8 and TRBJ1-4; 10 nucleotides agree with TRBD1. The CDR3 length is 16 residues. The germline V gene encodes CDR1 SGHVS and CDR2 FQNEAQ. The V segment lost 3 bases and the J segment 8 bases; nucleotides outside the gene matches: 9. The CDR3 sequence: CASSFRTTGGGEKLFF. The CDR3 DNA follows: TGTGCCAGCAGCTTCCGGACGACAGGGGGCGGCGAAAAACTGTTTTTT.

This clone was seen a single time. The rearrangement joins TRBV7-9 to TRBJ1-2; 7 nucleotides line up with TRBD1. With 5 bases clipped from V and 4 bases from J, the junction kept 10 bases outside the gene matches. The CDR3 covers 15 residues. Germline assignment: CDR1 SEHNR and CDR2 FQNEAQ (reference sequence). The CDR3 DNA reads TGTGCCAGCAGCACAAGATCCGGGACAGTCTATGGCTACACCTTC. This encodes CASSTRSGTVYGYTF.

The chain uses TRBV4-2 and TRBJ2-7; TRBD2 agrees at 8 bases. Germline CDR1 is LGHNA and CDR2 is YNFKEQ. Trimming removed 3 bases from V and 1 base from J; junction bases left unmatched: 11. The CDR3 covers 17 residues. The CDR3, as DNA: TGTGCCAGCAGCCAGGCTCCAGGGACTAGTGGATCCTACGAGCAGTACTTC. Protein sequence: CASSQAPGTSGSYEQYF.

The chain combines TRBV6-1 with TRBJ1-5; the D gene is possibly TRBD1 (5 bases). This CDR3 has 16 amino acids. Germline V gives CDR1 MNHNS, CDR2 SASEGT. Deletions cut 2 bases from V and 2 bases from J, with 13 bases between. CDR3 in DNA: TGTGCCAGCAGTGAACCTTCGGGGCTCCGCAATCAGCCCCAGCATTTT. This encodes CASSEPSGLRNQPQHF.

V and J are TRBV11-2 and TRBJ2-3; TRBD1 or TRBD2 may be the D gene (5 bases each). V dropped 4 bases and J dropped 3 bases, with 23 bases sitting between them. From germline, CDR1 is SGHAT and CDR2 FQNNGV. This CDR3 has 18 residues. This CDR3 is CASSSSGTRVMRTDTQYF. CDR3 coding DNA: TGTGCCAGCAGCTCTTCCGGGACGAGGGTTATGAGGACAGATACGCAGTATTTT.

This clone occurred once. The rearrangement links TRBV10-2 to TRBJ2-1, with 10 bases fitting TRBD2. The CDR3 is 15 residues long. CDR1 is WSHSY, CDR2 SAAADI, per germline. The V gene end was trimmed by 5 bases and the J gene end by 7 bases; junction bases not matched to a gene: 8. CDR3 nucleotides: TGCGCCAGCAGTATGACAGCGGGGGGGGGTAATGAGCAGTTCTTC. Protein sequence: CASSMTAGGGNEQFF.

The rearrangement joins TRBV15 to TRBJ2-6; D call uncertain. Trimming shortened V by 4 bases and J by 4 bases, and 14 bases separated the two germline ends. The CDR3 loop spans 16 amino acids. Per germline, CDR1 LNHNV and CDR2 YYDKDF (reference sequence). CDR3 loop: CATSKKGDSGANVLTF. In DNA, the CDR3 is TGTGCCACCAGCAAGAAGGGCGATTCGGGGGCCAACGTCCTGACTTTC.